This record covers a single T cell receptor (beta chain). The data are from a study of shared clonotypes between healthy human individuals. Repertoires were generated with immunoSEQ multiplex PCR, while TCRdb's copy carries only in-frame clones and drops some. The data show approximately 530,000 clones, about 96% seen once. The CDR3 extends over 17 amino acids. The receptor comes from a woman in her twenties or thirties in good health. Sequences were obtained from naive CD4+ T cells sorted from blood. Subset noted: CD45RA+ positively selected. The chain combines TRBV1 with TRBJ2-2; the DNA was not compared with TRBD2, the D call given in the table. TRBV1 is shown as a pseudogene. This CDR3 reads CTSSQVRAGENTGELFF. The CDR3 nucleotides are TGCACCAGCAGCCAAGTCCGGGCGGGAGAGAACACCGGGGAGCTGTTTTTT.